Listed below are T cell receptor beta chains from one sample, sequenced in a study of human T cells and chemical hapten exposure. Using its own MiXCR run on the RACE reads, TCRdb lists one record per CDR3 protein. Altogether 80,000 to 95,000 distinct CDR3 sequences are present, roughly 9.6% being singletons, with the ten largest covering roughly 2%. Sequences were derived from whole blood, sampled in connection with sensitization to the hapten diphenylcyclopropenone (DPC). Receptors were obtained from a man between 40 and 49 years old with alopecia areata. Some clones in this sample may be carry-over from other donors' samples. The conserved cysteine and the conserved F or W are not part of the CDR3 here. Clone sizes are given selectively: once, few, many, or a class where the clone is expanded.

J gene,CDR3 length,clone size,V gene,CDR3 protein
TRBJ2-3,12,many,TRBV4-3,ASSQSRGEDTQY
TRBJ2-1,13,.,TRBV11-2,ASNPGQVSSNEQF
TRBJ2-3,13,few,TRBV7-2,ASSMGLAVRDTQY
TRBJ2-5,18,.,TRBV29-1,SVVGTSIGGRGGYQETQY
TRBJ2-4,13,.,TRBV7-9,ASSLGLLAKNIQY
TRBJ2-1,11,few,TRBV7-7,ASSPRVGGEQF
TRBJ2-1,13,few,TRBV20-1,SFIPLAGVYNEQF
TRBJ2-4,13,.,TRBV6-2/TRBV6-3,ASSPQGAGKNIQY
TRBJ1-5,11,.,TRBV29-1,SAAGTFGQPQH
TRBJ2-3,15,many,TRBV10-3,AISESGADPSTDTQY
TRBJ2-3,13,.,TRBV3-1,ASSQRSGSTDTQY
TRBJ1-5,11,few,TRBV12-3/TRBV12-4,ASRQGWNQPQH
TRBJ2-2,10,few,TRBV14,ACRLGPGELF
TRBJ1-1,15,few,TRBV5-6,ASSLWRLGGWNTEAF
TRBJ2-3,10,few,TRBV20-1,SAGLNTDTQY
TRBJ2-3,14,.,TRBV6-6,ASSKTAGGITDTQY
TRBJ1-1,12,many,TRBV5-1,ASSREVRDTEAF
TRBJ1-1,12,many,TRBV20-1,RGWGSDADTEAF
TRBJ1-6,12,.,TRBV28,ASRGTGGFSPLH
TRBJ2-1,13,.,TRBV6-2/TRBV6-3,ASSPTSGFDNEQF
TRBJ2-7,15,few,TRBV5-1,ASSLDPTSGSSYEQY
TRBJ1-1,13,many,TRBV6-5,ASSQDRGRDTEAF
TRBJ2-7,13,.,TRBV20-1,SASGGASGSYEQY
TRBJ1-2,11,many,TRBV25-1,ASSEVGYYGYT
TRBJ2-7,12,few,TRBV5-6,ASSLVGQGSEQY
TRBJ2-6,14,.,TRBV6-6,ASSYVTYSGANVLT
TRBJ1-1,12,few,TRBV7-2,ASSPGTGATEAF
TRBJ1-1,11,many,TRBV12-3/TRBV12-4,ASRIGRNTEAF
TRBJ2-7,9,many,TRBV7-9,ASSAAYEQY
TRBJ2-3,10,few,TRBV12-3/TRBV12-4,AIGRITDTQY
TRBJ2-7,11,few,TRBV6-5,ASRNGGGYEQY
TRBJ2-1,12,.,TRBV12-3/TRBV12-4,ASSLRGRYNEQF
TRBJ2-7,14,.,TRBV27,ASSLSAWGRDGEQY
TRBJ2-1,14,.,TRBV6-2/TRBV6-3,ASVGGRGGKDNEQF
TRBJ2-7,14,.,TRBV5-4,ASNLGPGQGNGEQY
TRBJ1-1,13,few,TRBV9,ASSGAGSLNTEAF
TRBJ2-2,12,few,TRBV19,ASSVTQNTGELF
TRBJ1-1,10,few,TRBV19,ASSPRQGEAF
TRBJ2-3,16,few,TRBV7-9,ASRGLREATQGTDTQY
TRBJ2-3,14,few,TRBV18,ASSPQESALTDTQY
TRBJ2-3,13,.,TRBV6-6,ASSLLAGERDTQY
TRBJ2-1,14,.,TRBV27,ASSFKGSTLPWEQF
TRBJ2-3,12,few,TRBV5-1,ASSQTSGSDTQY
TRBJ2-5,10,.,TRBV20-1,SALGLAQTQY
TRBJ2-3,14,many,TRBV24-1,ATSDPSRGLGDTQY
TRBJ2-3,13,few,TRBV20-1,SASRTSTSTDTQY
TRBJ2-1,14,.,TRBV18,ASSPRGQGLYNEQL